Listed below are T cell receptor beta chains from one sample, sequenced in a study of CD8 T cells in Susac syndrome. TCRdb fed the immunoSEQ multiplex PCR reads into MiXCR, producing one record per CDR3 protein. The top ten hold 0.1% to 0.13% of the sample, which has about 180,000 distinct CDR3 sequences, 90% to 95% seen once. Sequencing input: CD4+ T cells from PBMCs. The receptors come from a human donor with Susac syndrome. Both conserved end residues are part of each CDR3. Fields, in order: D gene, V gene, J gene, clone size, CDR3 protein, CDR3 DNA. D genes are given only for firm matches. A clone size is listed for some rows: how often the clone was seen (once, few, many), or a class if it is expanded.

-,TRBV20-1,TRBJ2-3,-,CSARGVGTDTQYF,TGCAGTGCTAGGGGGGTGGGCACAGATACGCAGTATTTT
-,TRBV12-3/TRBV12-4,TRBJ2-7,-,CASSFEQAYEQYF,TGTGCCAGCAGTTTCGAACAGGCCTACGAGCAGTACTTC
-,TRBV7-6,TRBJ2-2,-,CASSLEDTGELFF,TGTGCCAGCAGCTTAGAGGACACCGGGGAGCTGTTTTTT
-,TRBV12-3/TRBV12-4,TRBJ2-5,once,CASRRGPSLGETQYF,TGTGCCAGCAGACGGGGACCCTCCCTGGGGGAGACCCAGTACTTC
-,TRBV15,TRBJ2-7,-,CATSRDRQGSPYEQYF,TGTGCCACCAGCAGAGATCGTCAGGGGAGTCCCTACGAGCAGTACTTC
TRBD1,TRBV7-3,TRBJ1-2,-,CASSLRRGTGAYGYTF,TGTGCCAGCAGCCTACGCCGCGGGACAGGGGCTTATGGCTACACCTTC
-,TRBV5-1,TRBJ1-5,-,CASSLAAGDQPQHF,TGCGCCAGCAGCTTGGCGGCAGGGGATCAGCCCCAGCATTTT
TRBD1,TRBV5-1,TRBJ2-1,-,CASSWGQYNEQFF,TGCGCCAGCAGCTGGGGACAGTACAATGAGCAGTTCTTC
-,TRBV27,TRBJ1-1,-,CASSPWGENTEAFF,TGTGCCAGCAGCCCCTGGGGGGAGAACACTGAAGCTTTCTTT
-,TRBV30,TRBJ1-1,-,CAWRFRGDTEAFF,TGTGCCTGGAGATTCCGGGGAGACACTGAAGCTTTCTTT
TRBD1,TRBV5-1,TRBJ2-2,-,CASSLSGQGGTGELFF,TGCGCCAGCAGCTTGTCTGGACAGGGTGGAACCGGGGAGCTGTTTTTT
-,TRBV2,TRBJ1-2,once,CATGGDVNYGYTF,TGTGCCACCGGAGGGGACGTTAACTATGGCTACACCTTC
TRBD2,TRBV3-1,TRBJ2-3,-,CASSQDSGGWADTQYF,TGTGCCAGCAGCCAAGATAGCGGGGGGTGGGCAGATACGCAGTATTTT
-,TRBV3-1,TRBJ2-3,-,CASSPTGTPTDTQYF,TGTGCCAGCAGCCCGACCGGGACCCCCACAGATACGCAGTATTTT
-,TRBV6-6,TRBJ2-3,-,CASSSQGTTDTQYF,TGTGCCAGCAGTTCCCAGGGGACAACAGATACGCAGTATTTT
-,TRBV11-2,TRBJ2-3,-,CASSGDRSSDTQYF,TGTGCCAGCAGCGGGGACCGTTCCTCAGATACGCAGTATTTT
-,TRBV15,TRBJ1-1,-,CATSPGRRDTEAFF,TGTGCCACCAGCCCGGGGAGGAGGGACACTGAAGCTTTCTTT
-,TRBV15,TRBJ1-1,-,CATSRDPQGSRTEAFF,TGTGCCACCAGCAGAGATCCACAGGGATCGCGGACTGAAGCTTTCTTT
TRBD1,TRBV5-4,TRBJ2-5,once,CASSLGGQGSETQYF,TGTGCCAGCAGCTTGGGGGGACAGGGTTCAGAGACCCAGTACTTC
-,TRBV5-1,TRBJ2-1,-,CASSLVTSSYNEQFF,TGCGCCAGCAGCTTGGTGACCTCCTCCTACAATGAGCAGTTCTTC
-,TRBV6-1,TRBJ2-7,-,CASRLPVDEQYF,TGTGCCAGCAGGCTGCCAGTCGACGAGCAGTACTTC
-,TRBV12-3/TRBV12-4,TRBJ1-4,-,CASSPQQFLYEKLFF,TGTGCCAGCAGTCCCCAACAGTTCCTGTATGAAAAACTGTTTTTT
-,TRBV2,TRBJ2-5,-,CASSDSHGTQYF,TGTGCCAGCAGTGACTCTCACGGGACCCAGTACTTC
-,TRBV29-1,TRBJ1-2,-,CSAEEGGYTF,TGCAGCGCCGAGGAGGGGGGCTACACCTTC
TRBD1,TRBV6-5,TRBJ2-7,-,CASSYSSLTGKGEQYF,TGTGCCAGCAGTTACTCGTCCCTGACAGGGAAGGGCGAGCAGTACTTC
TRBD1,TRBV20-1,TRBJ1-5,-,CSAGTVNSNQPQHF,TGCAGTGCTGGGACAGTTAATAGCAATCAGCCCCAGCATTTT
TRBD1,TRBV20-1,TRBJ2-5,-,CSANRGTGGGETQYF,TGCAGTGCGAATCGCGGGACAGGGGGCGGAGAGACCCAGTACTTC
-,TRBV19,TRBJ1-6,-,CASTHDGARSPLHF,TGTGCCAGTACCCATGATGGGGCACGTTCACCCCTCCACTTT
-,TRBV12-3/TRBV12-4,TRBJ2-1,-,CASSLRPNEQFF,TGTGCCAGCAGTTTACGTCCCAATGAGCAGTTCTTC
-,TRBV2,TRBJ1-2,-,CASSEARGRGGYGYTF,TGTGCCAGCAGTGAAGCGAGGGGTAGGGGGGGGTATGGCTACACCTTC
-,TRBV3-1,TRBJ2-3,-,CASSQHETGSTDTQYF,TGTGCCAGCAGCCAACACGAGACAGGAAGCACAGATACGCAGTATTTT
TRBD2,TRBV6-6,TRBJ2-4,-,CASRGGLAVAKNIQYF,TGTGCCAGCCGGGGTGGCCTAGCGGTAGCCAAAAACATTCAGTACTTC
-,TRBV5-1,TRBJ2-1,-,CASSFLGRGENEQFF,TGCGCCAGCAGCTTCTTGGGCAGGGGAGAAAATGAGCAGTTCTTC
TRBD1,TRBV20-1,TRBJ2-1,-,CSAWWDRRNEQFF,TGCAGTGCTTGGTGGGACAGACGAAATGAGCAGTTCTTC
TRBD1,TRBV11-1,TRBJ2-4,-,CASSLRTGGKNIQYF,TGTGCCAGCAGCTTAAGGACAGGTGGCAAAAACATTCAGTACTTC
-,TRBV7-2,TRBJ2-1,-,CASSLTGVEQFF,TGTGCCAGCAGCCTGACCGGGGTTGAGCAGTTCTTC
TRBD1,TRBV30,TRBJ1-4,-,CAWRAGQDKLFF,TGTGCCTGGAGGGCCGGACAGGACAAACTGTTTTTT
-,TRBV7-7,TRBJ2-2,-,CASSLEGRGWTGELFF,TGTGCTAGCAGCTTAGAAGGCAGGGGATGGACCGGGGAGCTGTTTTTT
TRBD1,TRBV15,TRBJ2-5,once,CATSRDRGRGETQYF,TGTGCCACCAGCAGAGATCGTGGCAGGGGGGAGACCCAGTACTTC
TRBD1,TRBV25-1,TRBJ1-3,-,CASTRTTGTGWDTIYF,TGTGCCAGCACCAGAACGACCGGGACAGGGTGGGACACCATATATTTT
-,TRBV30,TRBJ1-5,-,CAWSSSYQPQHF,TGTGCCTGGAGTTCTTCCTATCAGCCCCAGCATTTT
-,TRBV18,TRBJ2-3,-,CASSSPYSIAADTQYF,TGTGCCAGCTCATCACCTTATTCCATAGCCGCAGATACGCAGTATTTT
-,TRBV4-1,TRBJ1-1,-,CASSQGERNTEAFF,TGCGCCAGCAGCCAGGGGGAAAGGAACACTGAAGCTTTCTTT
-,TRBV15,TRBJ1-5,-,CATSRDRQGLIQPQHF,TGTGCCACCAGCAGAGATCGGCAGGGGCTTATTCAGCCCCAGCATTTT
-,TRBV12-3/TRBV12-4,TRBJ1-6,-,CASRERGQTHNSPLHF,TGTGCCAGCAGGGAACGTGGACAGACTCATAATTCACCCCTCCACTTT
-,TRBV18,TRBJ1-6,once,CASSPGVVYNSPLHF,TGTGCCAGCTCACCAGGGGTCGTATATAATTCACCCCTCCACTTT
-,TRBV6-2/TRBV6-3,TRBJ1-2,-,CASRTGQSVFDGYTF,TGTGCCAGCAGGACAGGACAGAGCGTATTCGATGGCTACACCTTC
-,TRBV15,TRBJ2-5,-,CATSRDRLARETQYF,TGTGCCACCAGCAGAGATCGTTTGGCGCGAGAGACCCAGTACTTC
-,TRBV3-1,TRBJ1-1,-,CATTWAEGTEAFF,-
-,TRBV30,TRBJ1-2,-,CAWSVRRTGDGYTF,TGTGCCTGGAGTGTACGGAGGACGGGAGATGGCTACACCTTC
TRBD2,TRBV29-1,TRBJ2-1,-,CSVLSGGKGDEQFF,TGCAGCGTTTTGAGCGGGGGGAAAGGGGATGAGCAGTTCTTC
TRBD1,TRBV12-3/TRBV12-4,TRBJ1-2,-,CASSWGQGRYGYTF,TGTGCCAGCAGTTGGGGACAGGGAAGGTATGGCTACACCTTC
TRBD1,TRBV20-1,TRBJ2-1,-,CSARDRTGNNEQFF,TGCAGTGCTAGAGATAGGACAGGCAACAATGAGCAGTTCTTC
-,TRBV30,TRBJ2-5,-,CAWSVQGTQYF,TGTGCCTGGAGTGTTCAGGGGACCCAGTACTTC